This T cell receptor beta chain was recorded in a study of blood T cell repertoires in COVID-19. Turning to the study itself: The United States, Italy and Spain were the sources of the acute and convalescent COVID-19 samples. Sources were T cells, B-cell-depleted T cells, or PBMCs; the material itself was cDNA or gDNA.

Germline CDR1 and CDR2: SQVTM and ANQGSEA. CDR3 length: 14 residues. V trimming: 3 bases; J trimming: 4 bases; junction bases outside the gene matches: 0. Under the authors' procedure: Amplification of reference gene primers was used by the study to estimate nucleated cell counts. Sequenced by immunoSEQ multiplex PCR; TCRdb stores in-frame clones only, minus some. D and trimming were read from the DNA, whereas the V and J calls and clone size are those reported in that table. The sample comprises 130,000 to 150,000 clones, about 84% of which are singletons, and 13% rests with the top ten. Sequenced input: peripheral blood. The rearrangement joins TRBV29-1 to TRBJ2-1, with 13 bases lining up with TRBD2. The sequence was collected from a man aged 60-69 years with active or convalescent COVID-19. CDR3 amino acids: CSVEGLAGYNEQFF. In DNA form, the CDR3 reads TGCAGCGTTGAGGGACTAGCGGGGTACAATGAGCAGTTCTTC.